One sample yielded the 32 T cell receptor beta chains listed below, sequenced in a study of blood T cell repertoires in COVID-19. Produced via immunoSEQ multiplex PCR; TCRdb's table is partial and in-frame only. The top ten hold more than 5% of the sample, which has some 150,000 clones, roughly 89% seen once. Input material: PBMCs or T cells enriched from blood (not recorded which). The source of these receptors is a woman aged 50 to 65 who had been exposed to COVID-19.

The chain employs TRBV27 and TRBJ1-5, with D uncertain. Germline lookup yields CDR1 MNHEY and CDR2 SMNVEV (reference sequence). CDR3 size: 14 residues. With 3 bases removed from V and 1 base from J, the gap between germline ends came to 7 bases. The CDR3, as DNA: TGTGCCAGCAGTTTTGGGCAGAGCAATCAGCCCCAGCATTTT. Residues: CASSFGQSNQPQHF.

The chain has TRBV6-5 and TRBJ2-3; maybe TRBD1 (6 bases). The germline gives CDR1 MNHEY, CDR2 SVGAGI. The CDR3 has 15 residues. Trimming took off 4 bases at V and 8 bases at J, with 19 bases between the two ends. Here the CDR3 reads CASSFGTPDSRTQYF. DNA of the CDR3: TGTGCCAGCAGTTTCGGGACACCGGATTCCCGTACGCAGTATTTT.

The count of this clone is one. The gene calls are TRBV6-5 and TRBJ2-7, with TRBD2 matching 8 bases. Germline V gene sequence: CDR1 MNHEY, CDR2 SVGAGI. The CDR3 is 15 residues long. After removal of 3 bases from V and 0 bases from J, the junction contained 4 bases not matched to a gene. The CDR3 DNA follows: TGTGCCAGCAGTTATCGGGGGGGCGGCTCCTACGAGCAGTACTTC. Protein product: CASSYRGGGSYEQYF.

This clone was counted once. The chain combines TRBV30 with TRBJ2-1; 8 bases line up with TRBD2. This CDR3 has 14 amino acids. The germline gives CDR1 GTSNPN, CDR2 SVGIG (reference sequence). The J segment lost 7 bases and the V segment lost 5 bases, leaving 10 bases of the junction unmatched. The CDR3 region has the DNA TGTGCCTGGGAGCGGGGGCTTTCGATTAATGAGCAGTTCTTC. Its protein product is CAWERGLSINEQFF.

The chain has TRBV29-1 and TRBJ2-5; D possibly corresponds to TRBD2 (5 bases). This CDR3 contains 13 residues. Germline V gene sequence: CDR1 SQVTM, CDR2 ANQGSEA. V was pared by 4 bases and J by 4 bases, with 13 bases between. The CDR3 spells CSVVRGKIETQYF. CDR3 nucleotide sequence: TGCAGCGTTGTGCGAGGGAAGATAGAGACCCAGTACTTC.

V usage is TRBV6-5 and J usage is TRBJ2-2; 10 bases agree with TRBD2. The germline V gene encodes CDR1 MNHEY and CDR2 SVGAGI. CDR3 size: 15 residues. V trimming: 7 bases; J trimming: 0 bases; junction bases outside the gene matches: 2. CDR3 sequence (DNA): TGTGCCAGCAAAGGACTAGCGGCGAACACCGGGGAGCTGTTTTTT. Protein: CASKGLAANTGELFF.

This clone turned up a few times. The rearrangement uses TRBV25-1 and TRBJ2-6; TRBD1 matches at 9 bases. Trimming removed 9 bases from V and 2 bases from J; junction bases left unmatched: 5. Per the germline V gene, CDR1 is MGHDK and CDR2 is SYGVNS. The CDR3 sequence is 15 residues long. The CDR3 sequence: CASRTGETGANVLTF. The DNA of the CDR3 is TGTGCCAGTCGGACAGGGGAAACTGGGGCCAACGTCCTGACTTTC.

The chain links TRBV5-4 to TRBJ2-5, with D maybe TRBD1 (6 bases). Trimming removed 2 bases at V and 0 bases at J, with 8 bases between. Germline CDR1 and CDR2: SGHNT and YYREEE (reference sequence). The CDR3 is 14 residues long. The CDR3 reads CASSLRQDQETQYF. The CDR3 bases are TGTGCCAGCAGCTTACGACAGGACCAAGAGACCCAGTACTTC.

V and J are TRBV2 and TRBJ1-2; TRBD1 matches 7 bases. This CDR3 is 13 amino acids long. Looked up from germline, CDR1 is SNHLY and CDR2 is FYNNEI. V lost 5 bases to trimming and J lost 7 bases; unmatched junction nucleotides: 7. CDR3 in DNA: TGTGCCAGCAGTATGACAGGGATGGGTGGCTACACCTTC. The encoded protein is CASSMTGMGGYTF.

V is TRBV2 and J is TRBJ1-2; 12 nucleotides agree with TRBD1. CDR3 size: 14 residues. Germline V CDR1 and CDR2: SNHLY, FYNNEI. The V segment lost 7 bases and the J segment 7 bases; nucleotides outside the gene matches: 7. CDR3 protein: CASNRDRGRVGYTF. The CDR3 DNA reads as TGTGCCAGCAACCGGGACAGGGGGCGCGTTGGCTACACCTTC.

Only one count was recorded for this clone. The V call is TRBV11-2, the J call TRBJ2-1; maybe TRBD1 (5 bases). Germline V gene lookup returns CDR1 SGHAT and CDR2 FQNNGV. V dropped 3 bases and J dropped 1 base, with 13 bases sitting between them. The CDR3 extends over 16 amino acids. CDR3 protein: CASSFLAGSSYNEQFF. The DNA of the CDR3 is TGTGCCAGCAGCTTCTTGGCAGGGTCGTCCTACAATGAGCAGTTCTTC. Full variable domain (rest looked up from reference TRBV11-2 and TRBJ2-1): EAGVAQSPRYKIIEKRQSVAFWCNPISGHATLYWYQQILGQGPKLLIQFQNNGVVDDSQLPKDRFSAERLKGVDSTLKIQPAKLEDSAVYLCASSFLAGSSYNEQFFGPGTRLTVL.

The V call is TRBV3-1 (or the pseudogene TRBV3-2), the J call TRBJ1-3; possible D gene TRBD1, 5 bases. Per the germline V gene, CDR1 is LGHDT and CDR2 is YNNKEL (reference sequence). V was trimmed by 0 bases and J by 4 bases, leaving 10 bases between them. CDR3 length: 15 amino acids. The CDR3 protein is CASSQDRGEGNTIYF. CDR3 in DNA: TGTGCCAGCAGCCAAGATCGGGGGGAAGGAAACACCATATATTTT.

This clone came up once. The V and J genes are TRBV20-1 and TRBJ2-3; 7 bases fit TRBD2. The CDR3 is 11 residues long. Trimming cost V 6 bases and J 5 bases; bases outside gene matches: 2. In germline, CDR1 is DFQATT, CDR2 SNEGSKA (reference sequence). CDR3 coding DNA: TGCAGTGCCGTAGCGGGAGATACGCAGTATTTT. This sequence encodes CSAVAGDTQYF.

The chain carries TRBV2 and TRBJ1-1, with a weak D call TRBD1 (5 bases). Germline CDR1 SNHLY, CDR2 FYNNEI. The ends were cut back, 4 bases at V and 5 bases at J, with 14 bases in the middle. CDR3 length equals 14 residues. The CDR3 coding sequence is TGTGCCAGCAGTGTTACGGGCGGGGGGACTGAAGCTTTCTTT. Its protein product is CASSVTGGGTEAFF.

The chain is built from TRBV7-9 and TRBJ2-7; weak D call: TRBD1 (5 bases). Germline-derived CDR1 and CDR2 are SEHNR and FQNEAQ (reference sequence). The V end lost 2 bases, the J end lost 6 bases, and 14 bases lay between the germline ends. CDR3 length: 14 residues. As DNA, the CDR3 is TGTGCCAGCAGCTTATCCGCGACAGTCGGCGAGCAGTACTTC. It encodes CASSLSATVGEQYF.

The V gene is TRBV7-6, the J gene TRBJ2-5; 9 bases match TRBD1. Germline values: CDR1 SGHVS, CDR2 FNYEAQ. There are 15 residues in the CDR3. The J segment lost 2 bases and the V segment lost 7 bases, leaving 8 bases of the junction unmatched. The CDR3 bases are TGTGCCAGCACCATAGGGACAGGGAGGCAAGAGACCCAGTACTTC. Translation: CASTIGTGRQETQYF.

The chain uses TRBV15 and TRBJ1-3; weak D call: TRBD1 (5 bases). Trimming cost V 8 bases and J 0 bases, with 11 bases left between them. The CDR3 is made up of 14 amino acids. The germline V gene has CDR1 LNHNV and CDR2 YYDKDF (reference sequence). CDR3 nucleotides: TGTGCCACCGCAGGGTATGACTCTGGAAACACCATATATTTT. Amino acid sequence: CATAGYDSGNTIYF.

This rearrangement joins TRBV6-5 to TRBJ1-2, with D perhaps matching TRBD1 (5 bases). Germline lookup yields CDR1 MNHEY and CDR2 SVGAGI. Trimming took 5 bases from V and 8 from J, leaving 21 bases between them. The CDR3 sequence is 15 residues long. In DNA, the CDR3 is TGTGCCAGCAGTATAGGGACGGGGGGTTCCCGGGGCTACACCTTC. The encoded protein is CASSIGTGGSRGYTF.

This clone was seen ten or more times. For the CDR3, the DNA is TGTGCCAGCAGTCCCCTAGCGGGAGGACGGTTCTTC. Translated: CASSPLAGGRFF. The V gene is TRBV12-3 or TRBV12-4, the J gene TRBJ2-1; the match to TRBD2 covers 11 bases. This CDR3 is built from 12 residues. J gave up 15 bases and V 5 bases, and 6 bases lay outside the gene matches.

The genes are TRBV23-1 and TRBJ1-1; 8 bases are a match to TRBD1. TRBV23-1 is annotated as an ORF whose role is uncertain. The CDR3 is 15 residues long. Trimming removed 3 bases from V and 4 bases from J; junction bases left unmatched: 7. This chain's CDR3 is CASSQADRVGTEAFF. The CDR3 DNA sequence: TGCGCCAGCAGTCAGGCGGACAGGGTGGGCACTGAAGCTTTCTTT.

This chain connects TRBV30 to TRBJ2-6; the D gene is possibly TRBD1 (6 bases). Trimming stripped 5 bases from V and 2 bases from J, with 10 bases between. The CDR3 sequence is 14 residues long. Germline V gene data show CDR1 as GTSNPN and CDR2 as SVGIG (reference sequence). The CDR3 region has the DNA TGTGCCTGGCACAGGGTCCCTGGGGCCAACGTCCTGACTTTC. Residues: CAWHRVPGANVLTF.

The chain links TRBV5-4 to TRBJ1-6; D unclear. The CDR3 contains 14 residues. The germline CDR1 and CDR2 sequences are SGHNT and YYREEE (reference sequence). V was cut by 0 bases and J by 10 bases, with 11 bases left in between. The CDR3 coding sequence is TGTGCCAGCAGCTTGGTTGATGAGTACTCACCCCTCCACTTT. Its protein is CASSLVDEYSPLHF. The whole variable domain, remainder taken from reference TRBV5-4 and TRBJ1-6, is ETGVTQSPTHLIKTRGQQVTLRCSSQSGHNTVSWYQQALGQGPQFIFQYYREEENGRGNFPPRFSGLQFPNYSSELNVNALELDDSALYLCASSLVDEYSPLHFGNGTRLTVT.

This chain connects TRBV19 to TRBJ2-3, with 8 bases that match TRBD2. This CDR3 has 14 amino acids. V lost 6 bases to trimming and J lost 6 bases; unmatched junction nucleotides: 8. Germline values: CDR1 LNHDA, CDR2 SQIVND (reference sequence). The CDR3 DNA reads as TGTGCCAGTAGCCTTAGCGGGATGAGGGATACGCAGTATTTT. This translates into CASSLSGMRDTQYF.

The chain uses TRBV7-2 and TRBJ2-7; 8 bases match TRBD1. Trimming took 7 bases from V and 2 from J; bases not matched to a gene: 7. Germline V gives CDR1 SGHTA, CDR2 FQGNSA. This CDR3 contains 14 residues. Here the CDR3 reads CASTTGQGTYEQYF. CDR3 nucleotide sequence: TGTGCCAGCACCACCGGACAGGGTACCTACGAGCAGTACTTC.

In its sample, this clone was seen a few times. V is TRBV19 and J is TRBJ1-2; possible D gene TRBD1, 6 bases. Trimming removed 5 bases from V and 5 bases from J, with 12 bases in between. This CDR3 contains 13 residues. Germline V gene data show CDR1 as LNHDA and CDR2 as SQIVND (reference sequence). CDR3 nucleotides: TGTGCCAGTAGTGTCTCAGGGGTTTATGGCTACACCTTC. Its protein is CASSVSGVYGYTF.

The chain uses TRBV9 and TRBJ2-7; TRBD1 matches 12 bases. Germline trimming cut 4 bases from V and 4 bases from J; bases unmatched to any gene: 6. Germline V CDR1 and CDR2: SGDLS, YYNGEE. This CDR3 is 15 amino acids long. CDR3 amino acids: CASSKGGQGAYEQYF. The CDR3 DNA reads as TGTGCCAGCAGCAAAGGGGGACAGGGGGCTTACGAGCAGTACTTC.

The chain links TRBV5-6 to TRBJ2-5, with D possibly TRBD2 on 5 matching bases. Trimming removed 6 bases at V and 0 bases at J, with 9 bases between. CDR1 is SGHDT and CDR2 is YYEEEE in the germline V gene. This CDR3 comprises 13 residues. CDR3 protein: CASTAEDQETQYF. CDR3 bases: TGTGCCAGCACAGCGGAGGACCAAGAGACCCAGTACTTC.

This clone is a singleton in its sample. V gene TRBV13 combines with J gene TRBJ2-7; TRBD2 matches at 11 bases. The germline V gene encodes CDR1 PRHDT and CDR2 FYEKMQ (reference sequence). The CDR3 spans 16 residues. Trimming cost V 5 bases and J 5 bases; bases outside gene matches: 11. CDR3 DNA sequence: TGTGCCAGCAGCCGTCGTACTAGCGGGAGTAGCGACGAGCAGTACTTC. Translating gives CASSRRTSGSSDEQYF.

CDR3: CASSLTQGARRTEAFF. CDR3 in DNA: TGCGCCAGCAGCTTGACCCAGGGGGCGCGGAGAACTGAAGCTTTCTTT. The chain carries TRBV5-1 and TRBJ1-1, with 8 bases lining up with TRBD1. V dropped 1 base and J dropped 5; count of bases not matched to a gene: 10. CDR3 size: 16 residues. Germline CDR1 and CDR2: SGHRS and YFSETQ.

This clone was observed once. The V call is TRBV3-1 (or the pseudogene TRBV3-2), the J call TRBJ1-3, with D possibly matching TRBD1 (5 bases). CDR1 and CDR2 from the germline V gene are LGHDT and YNNKEL (reference sequence). Trimming shortened V by 6 bases and J by 0 bases, and 15 bases separated the two germline ends. This CDR3 has 16 amino acids. CDR3 DNA sequence: TGTGCCAGCAGGGAGGGACCGATACTCTCTGGAAACACCATATATTTT. This encodes CASREGPILSGNTIYF.

This clone appeared a single time. The CDR3 is CASSVAAKGIAEAFF. DNA for the CDR3: TGTGCCAGCAGCGTAGCGGCCAAGGGGATCGCTGAAGCTTTCTTT. J is TRBJ1-1 and V is TRBV9; possibly TRBD1 for D (5 bases). This CDR3 has 15 amino acids. Germline V gene lookup returns CDR1 SGDLS and CDR2 YYNGEE. V dropped 0 bases and J dropped 6 bases, with 15 bases sitting between them.

This chain links TRBV11-2 with TRBJ1-1, with TRBD1 matching 8 bases. Trimming cost V 4 bases and J 0 bases; bases outside gene matches: 7. This CDR3 has 16 residues. In germline, CDR1 is SGHAT, CDR2 FQNNGV. In DNA form, the CDR3 reads TGTGCCAGCAGCTGGGGGGGGACAGGCCTGAACACTGAAGCTTTCTTT. Protein product: CASSWGGTGLNTEAFF.